The rows below give T cell receptor beta chains drawn from one sample of a study of blood T cell repertoires in COVID-19. Sequenced by immunoSEQ multiplex PCR; TCRdb stores in-frame clones only, minus some. Among fewer than 85,000 clones, 65% to 85% were seen once, and the ten largest hold around 4.3%. Sequenced: peripheral blood. Receptors were obtained from a woman between 55 and 75 years old with acute or convalescent COVID-19. Each CDR3 is given with its conserved first and last residue. The D gene is left open where the match is weak. Part of the rows lack a size; the others show once, few, many or a class for expanded clones.

DNA | CDR3 | size | V | D | J
TGCGCCAGCAGCCTACTGGGACAGACGAACACTGAAGCTTTCTTT | CASSLLGQTNTEAFF | once | TRBV5-1 | TRBD1 | TRBJ1-1
TGTGCCAGCACCAGGGGACAGGGGGCTGAAGCTTTCTTT | CASTRGQGAEAFF | - | TRBV2 | TRBD1 | TRBJ1-1
TGTGCCAGCTCACCACCGACTGAGGGGAACACTGAAGCTTTCTTT | CASSPPTEGNTEAFF | - | TRBV18 | - | TRBJ1-1
TGCGCCAGCAGCTTTGAGGGGGTAAGTGCCTACAATGAGCAGTTCTTC | CASSFEGVSAYNEQFF | - | TRBV5-1 | - | TRBJ2-1
TGTGCCAGTAGTACCCCGAGACAGAAATTTGAAGCTTTCTTT | CASSTPRQKFEAFF | - | TRBV19 | - | TRBJ1-1
TGTGCCAGCAGCCCCTCCGACAGCCAAAACTATGGCTACACCTTC | CASSPSDSQNYGYTF | - | TRBV7-2 | - | TRBJ1-2
TGTGCCAGCAGCTTAAATTCCGTTCCGAACACTGAAGCTTTCTTT | CASSLNSVPNTEAFF | - | TRBV11-2 | - | TRBJ1-1
TGTGCCAGCAGTTTATCCCTGGACAGGCCGAACACTGAAGCTTTCTTT | CASSLSLDRPNTEAFF | - | TRBV28 | TRBD1 | TRBJ1-1
TGTGCCTGGAGCTCCAGGGGGCAAGAGACCCAGTACTTC | CAWSSRGQETQYF | - | TRBV30 | TRBD1 | TRBJ2-5
TGTGCCACCAGTGATTCTAGATTATGGGAGACCCAGTACTTC | CATSDSRLWETQYF | - | TRBV24-1 | - | TRBJ2-5
TGCACCAGCAGCCATTGCCATAGCGGGAGTTCGAACTCCACGTGGGGCTCCGAGCAGTACTTC | CTSSHCHSGSSNSTWGSEQYF | - | TRBV1 | - | TRBJ2-7
TGTGCCAGCAGCTCCGGGACTAGCGTGAGCACAGATACGCAGTATTTT | CASSSGTSVSTDTQYF | - | TRBV7-6 | TRBD2 | TRBJ2-3
TGTGCCAGCAGTTTATCGGACTTATTTAACTATGGCTACACCTTC | CASSLSDLFNYGYTF | - | TRBV28 | - | TRBJ1-2
TGTGCCAGCAGTGAAGCGGACCCTGGGGGGGGTCAGCCCCAGCATTTT | CASSEADPGGGQPQHF | - | TRBV2 | - | TRBJ1-5
TGTGCCAGCAGCCGACTCCGACAGGACTCCTATAATTCACCCCTCCACTTT | CASSRLRQDSYNSPLHF | - | TRBV5-6 | - | TRBJ1-6
TGTGCCAGCAGCCCATGGACTAGCGGAACGAACACCGGGGAGCTGTTTTTT | CASSPWTSGTNTGELFF | - | TRBV3-1/TRBV3-2 | TRBD2 | TRBJ2-2
TGTGCCAGTAGTCGTCGGGGCGCGGGAGGCTATGGCTACACCTTC | CASSRRGAGGYGYTF | - | TRBV19 | - | TRBJ1-2
TGTGCCTGGAGGTTCAGGGGTGAAGCTTTCTTT | CAWRFRGEAFF | - | TRBV30 | - | TRBJ1-1
TGTGCCAGCAGCGCCCGACAGGGGGCTTGGGAGACCCAGTACTTC | CASSARQGAWETQYF | - | TRBV3-1/TRBV3-2 | TRBD1 | TRBJ2-5
TGTGCCAGCACAAACAGGGGGCGTTTTGAAAAACTGTTTTTT | CASTNRGRFEKLFF | - | TRBV6-5 | TRBD1 | TRBJ1-4
TGTGCCAGCAGCCAACTTGCGGGCAGCTCTGGAAACACCATATATTTT | CASSQLAGSSGNTIYF | - | TRBV3-1/TRBV3-2 | - | TRBJ1-3
TGTGCCAGCAGCCTCGACAGGAACACTGAAGCTTTCTTT | CASSLDRNTEAFF | once | TRBV7-3 | - | TRBJ1-1
TGTGCCAGCGGACAGGGATTGAACACTGAAGCTTTCTTT | CASGQGLNTEAFF | - | TRBV11-3 | TRBD1 | TRBJ1-1
TGTGCCAGCAGTGAATATTCGTCTAGCGGATACAATGAGCAGTTCTTC | CASSEYSSSGYNEQFF | - | TRBV25-1 | TRBD2 | TRBJ2-1
TGTGCCAGCAGACTACAGGGAACAAACACTGAAGCTTTCTTT | CASRLQGTNTEAFF | - | TRBV6-5 | - | TRBJ1-1
TGCGCCAGCAGCTCATTGACCGGGGAGCTGTTTTTT | CASSSLTGELFF | - | TRBV5-1 | - | TRBJ2-2
TGTGCCACCAGTGAACAGAGGACTAGCGGGGGCTTCTACAATGAGCAGTTCTTC | CATSEQRTSGGFYNEQFF | once | TRBV24-1 | TRBD2 | TRBJ2-1
TGTGCCAGCAGAACCACCGGGACAGGAGCCGAAAAACTGTTTTTT | CASRTTGTGAEKLFF | - | TRBV6-5 | TRBD1 | TRBJ1-4
TGTGCCAGCAGCCAAGGGGACAGGGCGCGAAACACCATATATTTT | CASSQGDRARNTIYF | - | TRBV14 | TRBD1 | TRBJ1-3